Below are 5 T cell receptor beta chains sequenced from a single sample in a study of vaccination effects on CD4 cells after COVID-19. The method was immunoSEQ multiplex PCR; TCRdb's version includes in-frame clones alone and lacks a portion of them. The sample carries about 50,000 clones, under 85% recorded once. No antigen has been identified for these receptors. The culture ran for 10 days before CD4+ T cells were isolated. A PCR test confirmed that the person had SARS-CoV-2 infection between March and December 2020. The vaccine given was either BNT162b2 or mRNA-1273, in two doses. The material was CD4+ T cells from PBMCs cultured without peptide, obtained after COVID-19 vaccination. The receptors stem from a human donor who had a prior SARS-CoV-2 infection.

This clone was seen only a few times. V is TRBV18 and J is TRBJ1-2; 12 positions agree with TRBD1. This CDR3 has 17 amino acids. V shed 3 bases, J shed 2 bases, and the junction held 7 bases outside the gene matches. The germline CDR1 and CDR2 sequences are KGHSH and LQKENI. The CDR3 region is CASSPRGQGAVNYGYTF. CDR3 nucleotide sequence: TGTGCCAGCTCACCCCGGGGACAGGGGGCCGTCAACTATGGCTACACCTTC.

This clone was recorded a few times. V gene TRBV6-2 or TRBV6-3 combines with J gene TRBJ2-5, with D perhaps TRBD2 (6 bases). CDR1 and CDR2 (germline): MNHEY, SVGEGT. V was trimmed by 1 base and J by 2 bases, leaving 8 bases between them. The CDR3 runs to 14 residues. In DNA, the CDR3 is TGTGCCAGCAGTTACTGGCGGGATCAAGAGACCCAGTACTTC. This gives the protein CASSYWRDQETQYF.

This rearrangement joins TRBV19 to TRBJ2-1, with 7 bases that match TRBD2. Per germline, CDR1 LNHDA and CDR2 SQIVND (reference sequence). The CDR3 sequence is 15 residues long. The V segment lost 5 bases and the J segment 0 bases; nucleotides outside the gene matches: 4. This chain's CDR3 is CASSASGNSYNEQFF. DNA for the CDR3: TGTGCCAGTAGTGCGAGCGGGAACTCCTACAATGAGCAGTTCTTC.

This clone came up a few times. The J gene is TRBJ1-1, the V gene TRBV23-1, with D uncertain. TRBV23-1 is known as an ORF, though its function is uncertain. The CDR3 is 11 amino acids. Trimming pared 3 bases from V and 9 bases from J, leaving 8 bases between. Here the CDR3 DNA reads TGCGCCAGCAGTCATGCAGGCCAAGCTTTCTTT. Protein product: CASSHAGQAFF.

The chain is built from TRBV4-1 and TRBJ2-5; TRBD1 matches 7 bases. The CDR3 has 15 residues. J gave up 5 bases and V 2 bases, and 8 bases lay outside the gene matches. The germline gives CDR1 MGHRA, CDR2 YSYEKL. CDR3 sequence: CASSQRQGIIETQYF. The DNA for the CDR3 is TGCGCCAGCAGCCAACGACAGGGAATTATCGAGACCCAGTACTTC.